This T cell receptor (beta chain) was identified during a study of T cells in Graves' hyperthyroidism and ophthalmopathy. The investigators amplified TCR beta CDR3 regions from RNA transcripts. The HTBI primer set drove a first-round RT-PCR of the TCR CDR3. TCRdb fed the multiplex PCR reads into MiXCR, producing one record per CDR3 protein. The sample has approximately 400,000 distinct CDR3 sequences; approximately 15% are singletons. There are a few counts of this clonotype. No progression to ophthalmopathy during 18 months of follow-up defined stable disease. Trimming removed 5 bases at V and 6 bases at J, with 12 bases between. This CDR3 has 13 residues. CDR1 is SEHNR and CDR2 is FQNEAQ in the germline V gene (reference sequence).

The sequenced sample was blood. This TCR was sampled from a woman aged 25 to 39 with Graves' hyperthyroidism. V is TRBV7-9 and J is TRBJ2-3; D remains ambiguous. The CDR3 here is CASSPPYPDTQYF. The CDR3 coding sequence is TGTGCCAGCAGCCCACCTTATCCGGATACGCAGTATTTT.